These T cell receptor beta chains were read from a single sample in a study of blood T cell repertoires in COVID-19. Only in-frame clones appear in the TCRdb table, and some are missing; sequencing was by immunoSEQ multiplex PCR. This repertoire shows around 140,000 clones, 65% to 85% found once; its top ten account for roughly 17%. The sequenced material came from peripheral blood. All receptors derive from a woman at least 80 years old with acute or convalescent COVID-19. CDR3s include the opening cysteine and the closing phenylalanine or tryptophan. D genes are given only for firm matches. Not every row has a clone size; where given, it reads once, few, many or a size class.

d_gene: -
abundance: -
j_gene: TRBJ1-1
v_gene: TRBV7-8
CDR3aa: CASSFRGGGSVKSTEAFF
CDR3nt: TGTGCCAGCAGCTTTCGGGGGGGCGGATCGGTTAAGAGCACTGAAGCTTTCTTT

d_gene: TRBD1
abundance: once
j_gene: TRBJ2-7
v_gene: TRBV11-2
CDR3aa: CASSPGTGDLYEQYF
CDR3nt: TGTGCCAGCAGCCCAGGGACAGGGGACTTGTACGAGCAGTACTTC

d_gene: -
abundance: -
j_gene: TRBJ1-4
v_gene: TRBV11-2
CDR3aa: CASSLGGGANEKLFF
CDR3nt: TGTGCCAGCAGCTTAGGAGGGGGGGCTAATGAAAAACTGTTTTTT

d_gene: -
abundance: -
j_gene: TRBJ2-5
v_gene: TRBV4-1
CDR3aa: CASSRGHTEETQYF
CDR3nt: TGCGCCAGCAGCCGAGGACATACCGAAGAGACCCAGTACTTC

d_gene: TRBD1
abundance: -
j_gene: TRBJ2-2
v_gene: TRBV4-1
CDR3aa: CASSQERDRAGELFF
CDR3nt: TGCGCCAGCAGCCAAGAGAGGGACAGGGCCGGGGAGCTGTTTTTT

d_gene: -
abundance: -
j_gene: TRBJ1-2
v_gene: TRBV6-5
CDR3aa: CASSSRGGRNYGYTF
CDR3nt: TGTGCCAGCAGTTCTCGGGGGGGTCGTAACTATGGCTACACCTTC

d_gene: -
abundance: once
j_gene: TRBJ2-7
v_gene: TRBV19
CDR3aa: CASSMGGYEQYF
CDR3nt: TGTGCCAGTAGTATGGGGGGATACGAGCAGTACTTC

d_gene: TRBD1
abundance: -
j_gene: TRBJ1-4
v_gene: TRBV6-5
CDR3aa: CASTWDRGLEKLFF
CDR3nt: TGTGCCAGCACTTGGGACAGGGGATTAGAAAAACTGTTTTTT

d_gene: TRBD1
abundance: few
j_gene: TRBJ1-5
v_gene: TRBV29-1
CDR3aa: CSVGQGAQPQHF
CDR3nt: TGCAGCGTCGGACAGGGGGCTCAGCCCCAGCATTTT

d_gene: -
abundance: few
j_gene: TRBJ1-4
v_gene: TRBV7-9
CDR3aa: CASSLVPGSNEKLFF
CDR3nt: TGTGCCAGCAGCTTAGTGCCGGGGTCTAATGAAAAACTGTTTTTT

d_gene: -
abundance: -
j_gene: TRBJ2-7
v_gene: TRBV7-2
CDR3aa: CASSLSGYEQYF
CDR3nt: TGTGCCAGCAGCTTATCGGGTTACGAGCAGTACTTC

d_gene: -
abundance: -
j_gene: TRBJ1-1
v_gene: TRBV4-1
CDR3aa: CASSQVRGGTEAFF
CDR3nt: TGCGCCAGCAGCCAAGTTAGGGGAGGGACTGAAGCTTTCTTT

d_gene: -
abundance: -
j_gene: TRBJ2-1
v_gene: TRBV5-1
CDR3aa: CASSLRGAPYNEQFF
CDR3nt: TGCGCCAGCAGCTTGCGGGGGGCCCCTTATAATGAGCAGTTCTTC

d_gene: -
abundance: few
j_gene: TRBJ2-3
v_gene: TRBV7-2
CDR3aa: CASSFMHGDTQYF
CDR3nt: TGTGCCAGCAGCTTCATGCATGGCGATACGCAGTATTTT

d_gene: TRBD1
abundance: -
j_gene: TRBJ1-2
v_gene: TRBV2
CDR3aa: CASSVPRGTPGPYGYTF
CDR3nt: TGTGCCAGCAGTGTCCCCAGGGGGACCCCCGGTCCCTATGGCTACACCTTC

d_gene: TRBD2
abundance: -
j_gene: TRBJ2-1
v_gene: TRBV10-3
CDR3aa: CAISEGLAGNYEQFF
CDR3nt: TGTGCCATCAGTGAAGGGCTAGCGGGAAACTATGAGCAGTTCTTC

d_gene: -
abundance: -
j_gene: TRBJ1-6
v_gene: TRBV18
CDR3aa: CASSRDSSVQDSPLHF
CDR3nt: TGTGCCAGCTCTCGGGACTCCTCGGTTCAGGATTCACCCCTCCACTTT

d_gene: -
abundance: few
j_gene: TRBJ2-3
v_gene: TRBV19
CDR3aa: CASSVDTRSTDTQYF
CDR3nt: TGTGCCAGTAGTGTTGACACCCGGAGCACAGATACGCAGTATTTT

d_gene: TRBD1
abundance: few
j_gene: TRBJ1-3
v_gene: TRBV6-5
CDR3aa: CASSYSVGGNRNTIYF
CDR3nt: TGTGCCAGCAGTTACTCGGTAGGGGGCAACCGAAACACCATATATTTT

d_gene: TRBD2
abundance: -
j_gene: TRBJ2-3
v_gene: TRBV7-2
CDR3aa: CASSSIEGTSGKDTQYF
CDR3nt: TGTGCCAGCAGCTCTATAGAGGGGACTAGCGGGAAAGATACGCAGTATTTT

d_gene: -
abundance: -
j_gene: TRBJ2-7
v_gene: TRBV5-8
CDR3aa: CASSLLGRGEQYF
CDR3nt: TGTGCCAGCAGCTTGCTCGGCAGGGGCGAGCAGTACTTC

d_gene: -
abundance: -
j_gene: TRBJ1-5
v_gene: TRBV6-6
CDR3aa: CASSRLRLRGRGQPQHF
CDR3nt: TGTGCCAGCAGTCGGCTCAGGTTGCGGGGAAGGGGTCAGCCCCAGCATTTT

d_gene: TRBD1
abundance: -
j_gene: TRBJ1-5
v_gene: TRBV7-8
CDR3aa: CASSSRQGFQPQHF
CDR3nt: TGTGCCAGCAGCTCAAGACAGGGATTTCAGCCCCAGCATTTT

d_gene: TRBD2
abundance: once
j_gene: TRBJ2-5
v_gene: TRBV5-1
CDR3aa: CASSLELAGEETQYF
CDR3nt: TGCGCCAGCAGCTTGGAACTAGCGGGGGAAGAGACCCAGTACTTC

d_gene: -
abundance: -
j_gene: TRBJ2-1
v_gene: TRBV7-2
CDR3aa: CASSLASPGLGPGRGEQFF
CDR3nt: TGTGCCAGCAGCTTAGCTAGCCCGGGTTTGGGCCCGGGTCGGGGTGAGCAGTTCTTC

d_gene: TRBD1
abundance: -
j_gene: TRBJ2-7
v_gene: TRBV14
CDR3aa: CASSQIPGQGSYEQYF
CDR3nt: TGTGCCAGCAGCCAAATACCGGGACAGGGCTCCTACGAGCAGTACTTC

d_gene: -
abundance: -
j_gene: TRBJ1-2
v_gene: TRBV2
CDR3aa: CASSDMRSYGYTF
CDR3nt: TGTGCCAGCAGTGACATGCGGTCCTATGGCTACACCTTC

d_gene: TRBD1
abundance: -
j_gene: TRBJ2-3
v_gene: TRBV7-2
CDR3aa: CASSLGTGSDTQYF
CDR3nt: TGTGCCAGCAGCTTAGGGACAGGGTCAGATACGCAGTATTTT

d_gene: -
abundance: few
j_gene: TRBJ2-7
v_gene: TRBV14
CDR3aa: CASSQEEGSGTRHF
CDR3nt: TGTGCCAGCAGCCAAGAGGAGGGTAGTGGGACTCGACACTTC

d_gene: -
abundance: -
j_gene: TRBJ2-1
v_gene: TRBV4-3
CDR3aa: CASSQDQYADRQEFF
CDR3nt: TGCGCCAGCAGCCAAGATCAGTATGCGGACCGACAGGAGTTCTTC

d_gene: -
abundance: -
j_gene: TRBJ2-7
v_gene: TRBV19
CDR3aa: CAVTQGEAAPELRREQYF
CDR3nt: TGTGCAGTAACCCAAGGTGAGGCAGCGCCAGAGTTACGACGGGAGCAGTACTTC

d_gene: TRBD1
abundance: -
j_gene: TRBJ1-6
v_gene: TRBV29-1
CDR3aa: CSAQGDRNSPLHF
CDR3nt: TGCAGCGCCCAAGGGGACAGAAATTCACCCCTCCACTTT

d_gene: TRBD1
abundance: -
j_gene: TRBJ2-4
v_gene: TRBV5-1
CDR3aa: CASSLDGQGAAKNIQYF
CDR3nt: TGCGCCAGCAGCTTGGACGGACAGGGGGCAGCCAAAAACATTCAGTACTTC

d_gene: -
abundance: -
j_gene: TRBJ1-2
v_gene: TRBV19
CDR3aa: CASSNSGENNYGYTF
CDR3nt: TGTGCCAGTAGCAACTCCGGGGAGAATAACTATGGCTACACCTTC

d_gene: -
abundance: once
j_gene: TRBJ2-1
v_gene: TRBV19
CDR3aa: CASSITTGSSYNEQFF
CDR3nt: TGTGCCAGTAGTATTACGACTGGGAGCTCCTACAATGAGCAGTTCTTC

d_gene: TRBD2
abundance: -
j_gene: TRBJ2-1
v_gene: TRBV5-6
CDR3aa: CASSLALAGSYNEQFF
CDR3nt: TGTGCCAGCAGCTTGGCCCTAGCGGGGTCCTACAATGAGCAGTTCTTC

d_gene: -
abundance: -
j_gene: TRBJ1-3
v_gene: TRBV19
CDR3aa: CASSILPTTNTIYF
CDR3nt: TGTGCCAGTAGTATCCTACCGACAACCAACACCATATATTTT

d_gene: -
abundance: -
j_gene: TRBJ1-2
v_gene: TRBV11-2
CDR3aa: CASIADIGGHTF
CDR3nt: TGTGCCAGCATCGCAGATATAGGGGGTCACACCTTC

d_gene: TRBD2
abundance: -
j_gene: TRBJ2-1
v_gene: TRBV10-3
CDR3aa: CAIRPGLGTNEQFF
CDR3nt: TGTGCCATCAGGCCGGGACTAGGAACCAATGAGCAGTTCTTC

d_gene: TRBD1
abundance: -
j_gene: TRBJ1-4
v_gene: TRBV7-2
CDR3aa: CASSYRGPNEKLFF
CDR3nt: TGTGCCAGCAGCTACAGGGGGCCTAATGAAAAACTGTTTTTT

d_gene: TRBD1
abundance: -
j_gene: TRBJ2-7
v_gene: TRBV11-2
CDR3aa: CASSLTGGRNEQYF
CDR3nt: TGTGCCAGCAGCTTGACAGGGGGCAGGAACGAGCAGTACTTC

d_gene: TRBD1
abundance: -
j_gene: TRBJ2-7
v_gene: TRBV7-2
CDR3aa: CASSLGTGVRNEQYF
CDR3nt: TGTGCCAGCAGCTTGGGTACAGGGGTTCGTAACGAGCAGTACTTC

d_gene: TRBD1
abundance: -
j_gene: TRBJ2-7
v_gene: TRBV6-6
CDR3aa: CASMDRRSSYEQYF
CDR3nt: TGTGCCAGCATGGACAGGCGGAGCTCCTACGAGCAGTACTTC

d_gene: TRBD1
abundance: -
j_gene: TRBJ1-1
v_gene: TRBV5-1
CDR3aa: CASSETGVTEAFF
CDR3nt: TGCGCCAGCAGCGAGACAGGGGTCACTGAAGCTTTCTTT

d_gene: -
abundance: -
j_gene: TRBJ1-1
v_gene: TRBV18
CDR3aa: CASSLQGRGNTEAFF
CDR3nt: TGTGCCAGCTCACTCCAAGGCCGGGGGAACACTGAAGCTTTCTTT

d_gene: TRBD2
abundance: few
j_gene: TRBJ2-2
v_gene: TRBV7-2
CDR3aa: CASSLGTLAGFTGELFF
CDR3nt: TGTGCCAGCAGCTTAGGGACACTAGCGGGGTTCACCGGGGAGCTGTTTTTT

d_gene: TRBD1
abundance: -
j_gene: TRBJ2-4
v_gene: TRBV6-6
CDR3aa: CASSYSGQGSKNIQYF
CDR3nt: TGTGCCAGCAGTTACTCCGGACAGGGGAGCAAAAACATTCAGTACTTC

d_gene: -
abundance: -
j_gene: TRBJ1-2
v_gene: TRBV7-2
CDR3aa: CASSLVQGGYTF
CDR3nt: TGTGCCAGCAGCTTAGTTCAGGGAGGCTACACCTTC

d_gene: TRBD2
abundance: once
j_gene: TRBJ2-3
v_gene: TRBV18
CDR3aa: CASSPELAGPDTQYF
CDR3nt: TGTGCCAGCTCACCAGAACTAGCGGGACCAGATACGCAGTATTTT

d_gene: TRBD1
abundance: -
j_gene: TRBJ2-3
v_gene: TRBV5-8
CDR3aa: CASSGGQGAGTQYF
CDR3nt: TGTGCCAGCAGCGGTGGGCAGGGGGCTGGTACGCAGTATTTT

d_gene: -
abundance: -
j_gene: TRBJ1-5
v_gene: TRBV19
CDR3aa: CASSIRDNNQPQHF
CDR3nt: TGTGCCAGTAGTATTCGAGACAACAATCAGCCCCAGCATTTT

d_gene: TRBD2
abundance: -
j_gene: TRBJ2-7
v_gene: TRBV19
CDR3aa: CASSAYSGGFYEQYF
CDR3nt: TGTGCCAGTAGTGCATATAGCGGGGGATTCTACGAGCAGTACTTC

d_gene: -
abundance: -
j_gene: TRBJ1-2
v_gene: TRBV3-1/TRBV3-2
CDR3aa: CASSQDLAANYGYTF
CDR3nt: TGTGCCAGCAGCCAAGATCTCGCAGCTAACTATGGCTACACCTTC

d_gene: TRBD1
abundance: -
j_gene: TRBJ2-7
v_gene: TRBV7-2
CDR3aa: CASSRDRALTSYEQYF
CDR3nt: TGTGCCAGCAGCCGGGACAGGGCGTTAACCTCCTACGAGCAGTACTTC

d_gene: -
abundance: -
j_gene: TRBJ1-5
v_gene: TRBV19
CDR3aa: CASLGARNQPQHF
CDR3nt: TGTGCCAGTCTAGGGGCTCGCAATCAGCCCCAGCATTTT

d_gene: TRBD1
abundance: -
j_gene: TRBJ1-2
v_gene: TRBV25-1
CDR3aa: CASSEIGTGSGYTF
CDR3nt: TGTGCCAGCAGTGAAATTGGGACAGGGTCTGGCTACACCTTC